One and the same sample provided the 3 T cell receptor beta chains below, sequenced in a study of response to subunit inactivated influenza vaccine. One entry per CDR3 protein results from TCRdb running MiXCR on the RT-PCR reads. The repertoire holds a few hundred thousand distinct CDR3 sequences, with 13% to 15% as singletons. This specimen was PBMCs from blood, taken 11 to 12 days after vaccination. These receptors all stem from a man between 45 and 60 years old who received an inactivated influenza vaccine.

This clonotype was counted many times. The chain is built from TRBV2 and TRBJ2-3, with 11 nucleotides matching TRBD2. The trim removed 6 bases at V and 4 bases at J, leaving 6 bases unmatched. Germline loops: CDR1 SNHLY, CDR2 FYNNEI. The CDR3 runs to 15 residues. CDR3 nucleotides: TGTGCCAGCAGGCCGACTAGCGGGGCGTCAGATACGCAGTATTTT. This encodes CASRPTSGASDTQYF. Full variable domain (remainder filled in from reference TRBV2 and TRBJ2-3): EPEVTQTPSHQVTQMGQEVILRCVPISNHLYFYWYRQILGQKVEFLVSFYNNEISEKSEIFDDQFSVERPDGSNFTLKIRSTKLEDSAMYFCASRPTSGASDTQYFGPGTRLTVL.

The V and J genes are TRBV9 and TRBJ2-7; 8 bases are a match to TRBD2. Germline assignment: CDR1 SGDLS and CDR2 YYNGEE. This CDR3 is 18 amino acids long. The trim removed 4 bases at V and 5 bases at J, leaving 20 bases unmatched. CDR3 in DNA: TGTGCCAGCAGCTCCCCCCTTTACGGCGGGGGGAATCTCGACGAGCAGTACTTC. Protein product: CASSSPLYGGGNLDEQYF. Variable domain in full (rest from reference TRBV9 and TRBJ2-7): DSGVTQTPKHLITATGQRVTLRCSPRSGDLSVYWYQQSLDQGLQFLIQYYNGEERAKGNILERFSAQQFPDLHSELNLSSLELGDSALYFCASSSPLYGGGNLDEQYFGPGTRLTVT.

This clonotype was found a few times. J is TRBJ1-2 and V is TRBV7-2; a possible D gene is TRBD1 (6 bases). The CDR3 is 15 residues long. The ends were cut back, 0 bases at V and 2 bases at J, with 10 bases in the middle. Germline V gives CDR1 SGHTA, CDR2 FQGNSA. The CDR3: CASSLARQENYGYTF. CDR3 in DNA: TGTGCCAGCAGCTTAGCGCGACAGGAGAACTATGGCTACACCTTC. The full variable domain, rest sourced from reference TRBV7-2 and TRBJ1-2, is GAGVSQSPSNKVTEKGKDVELRCDPISGHTALYWYRQSLGQGLEFLIYFQGNSAPDKSGLPSDRFSAERTGGSVSTLTIQRTQQEDSAVYLCASSLARQENYGYTFGSGTRLTVV.